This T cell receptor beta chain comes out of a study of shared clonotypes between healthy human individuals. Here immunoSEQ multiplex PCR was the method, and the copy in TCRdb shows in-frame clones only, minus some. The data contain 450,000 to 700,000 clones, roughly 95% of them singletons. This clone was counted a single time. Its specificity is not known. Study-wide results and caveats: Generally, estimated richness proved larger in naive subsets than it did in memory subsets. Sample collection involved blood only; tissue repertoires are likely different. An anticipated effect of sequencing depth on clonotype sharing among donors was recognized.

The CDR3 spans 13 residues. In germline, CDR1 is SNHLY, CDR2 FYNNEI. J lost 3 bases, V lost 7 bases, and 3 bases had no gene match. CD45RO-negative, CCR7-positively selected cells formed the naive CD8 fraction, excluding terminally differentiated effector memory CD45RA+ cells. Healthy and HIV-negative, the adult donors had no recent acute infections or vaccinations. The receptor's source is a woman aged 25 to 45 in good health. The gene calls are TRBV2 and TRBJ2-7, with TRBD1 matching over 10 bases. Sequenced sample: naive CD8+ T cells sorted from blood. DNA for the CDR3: TGTGCCAGCATAGGGACAGGGGTCTACGAGCAGTACTTC. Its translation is CASIGTGVYEQYF.